This T cell receptor (beta chain) was sequenced for a study of cytomegalovirus exposure and HLA in healthy donors. Regarding the study as a whole: TCR beta chain V- and J-gene trimming was linked, in a later analysis, to a missense variant in DCLRE1C. Donors belonging to an Asian-associated ancestry cluster reportedly showed fewer N-insertions in productive TCRs than the roughly 670-donor mean, according to what a later analysis found. By a later analysis, the bulk of CMV-associated TCR beta chains appeared HLA-restricted.

The PCR used 60 Vbeta and 13 Jbeta primers. Method: immunoSEQ multiplex PCR; TCRdb's copy keeps in-frame clones and lacks some. The sample's table shows 190,000 or so clones. For this clone: Its target is not known.

This sequence originates from a boy aged 5-17 years in good health and CMV-seronegative. Sequencing input: PBMCs.

This chain's CDR3 is CASSYGTSVDEQFF. Written as DNA, the CDR3 is TGTGCCAGCAGTTACGGGACTAGCGTCGATGAGCAGTTCTTC. This chain links TRBV6-5 with TRBJ2-1; 10 bases agree with TRBD2. The CDR3 covers 14 residues. V was pared by 2 bases and J by 8 bases, with 3 bases of the junction left unmatched. Germline V CDR1 and CDR2: MNHEY, SVGAGI.